This T cell receptor beta chain was sequenced during a study of control samples from healthy donors and cancer patients. J lost 10 bases, V lost 5 bases, and 5 bases had no gene match. Germline V lookup: CDR1 SGHRS, CDR2 YFSETQ. The CDR3 extends over 12 amino acids. Assay: immunoSEQ multiplex PCR; the TCRdb copy retains only in-frame clones and omits some. The repertoire includes around 140,000 clones, roughly 90% of them detected once, and about 2.7% sits in the top ten. The sequenced sample was blood. The clonotype originates from a man aged 35 to 55 in good health. The chain joins TRBV5-1 to TRBJ2-1, with 8 bases matching TRBD2. Here the CDR3 reads CASSLRGEEQFF. In DNA, the CDR3 is TGCGCCAGCAGTTTGCGGGGGGAGGAGCAGTTCTTC.